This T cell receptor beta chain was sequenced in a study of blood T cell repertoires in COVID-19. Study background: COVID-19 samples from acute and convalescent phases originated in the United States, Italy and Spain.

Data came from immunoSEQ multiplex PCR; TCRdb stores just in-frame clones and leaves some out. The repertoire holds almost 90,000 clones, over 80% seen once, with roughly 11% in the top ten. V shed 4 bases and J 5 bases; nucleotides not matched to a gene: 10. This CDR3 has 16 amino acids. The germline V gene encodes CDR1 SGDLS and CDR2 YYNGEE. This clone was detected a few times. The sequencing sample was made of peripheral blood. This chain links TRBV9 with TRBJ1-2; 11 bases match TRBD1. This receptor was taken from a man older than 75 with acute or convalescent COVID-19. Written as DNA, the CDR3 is TGTGCCAGCAGCTCCACACCGGGACAGGGGGTATATGGCTACACCTTC. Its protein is CASSSTPGQGVYGYTF.